The 31 T cell receptor beta chains below were found in one sample sequenced in a study of T cells in Graves' hyperthyroidism and ophthalmopathy. TCR beta CDR3 region amplification was performed from RNA transcripts. The HTBI primer set drove a first-round RT-PCR of the TCR CDR3. TCRdb reprocessed the multiplex PCR reads via MiXCR and lists one record per CDR3 protein. The sample yields about 380,000 distinct CDR3 sequences, about a fifth seen once. Sequenced: blood. The receptors derive from a man between 18 and 29 years old with Graves' ophthalmopathy.

This clonotype has ten or more counts. This chain joins TRBV27 and TRBJ2-1, with a possible D match to TRBD1 (5 bases). The V end was cut by 3 bases, the J end by 8 bases, with 14 bases between. The CDR3 is made up of 14 amino acids. CDR1 is MNHEY and CDR2 is SMNVEV in the germline V gene (reference sequence). The CDR3 coding sequence is TGTGCCAGCAGTTTCGCCGACAGACCCGATGAGCAGTTCTTC. It is translated as CASSFADRPDEQFF.

This clonotype was recorded at least ten times. This sequence joins TRBV20-1 and TRBJ2-5; 9 bases are shared with TRBD2. Losses at the gene ends were 6 bases for V and 3 bases for J; bases not matched to a gene: 11. The germline gives CDR1 DFQATT, CDR2 SNEGSKA (reference sequence). The CDR3 has 15 amino acids. CDR3: CSATTYAGGKETQYF. In DNA, the CDR3 is TGCAGTGCAACCACCTACGCGGGGGGGAAAGAGACCCAGTACTTC.

The CDR3 nucleotides read TGCGCCAGCAGCCAAGATTCGAGCGGGGGAGACAATGAGCAGTTCTTC. It specifies CASSQDSSGGDNEQFF. The V gene is TRBV4-1, the J gene TRBJ2-1; 8 bases are a match to TRBD2. This CDR3 comprises 16 residues. From germline, CDR1 is MGHRA and CDR2 YSYEKL. The trim removed 0 bases at V and 5 bases at J, leaving 6 bases unmatched.

This clonotype occurred a few times. The chain uses TRBV4-1 and TRBJ2-2, with 7 bases lining up with TRBD1. From germline, CDR1 is MGHRA and CDR2 YSYEKL. With V trimmed by 9 bases and J by 3 bases, 13 bases remained unmatched. This CDR3 region has 16 residues. The DNA for the CDR3 is TGCGCCAGTACCGACAGGGATGATGAAGACACCGGGGAGCTGTTTTTT. Protein sequence: CASTDRDDEDTGELFF.

The table lists this clonotype with a few counts. The V gene is TRBV24-1, the J gene TRBJ2-1; TRBD2 matches at 8 bases. Germline trimming cut 4 bases from V and 8 bases from J; bases unmatched to any gene: 9. The V gene's germline CDR1 is KGHDR and CDR2 SFDVKD. This CDR3 comprises 15 residues. The DNA for the CDR3 is TGTGCCACCAGTGACAATAGCGGGGCTTTGGATGAGCAGTTCTTC. It is translated as CATSDNSGALDEQFF.

The chain links TRBV6-2 or TRBV6-3 to TRBJ2-6; possibly TRBD2 for D (5 bases). V lost 6 bases and J lost 0, with 12 bases in between. CDR1 is MNHEY and CDR2 is SVGEGT in the germline V gene. This CDR3 is built from 16 residues. For the CDR3, the DNA is TGTGCCAGCAGAAGTTACGGGAACTCTGGGGCCAACGTCCTGACTTTC. Protein product: CASRSYGNSGANVLTF.

This clonotype showed up many times. The chain is built from TRBV13 and TRBJ2-5, with D uncertain. Germline V lookup: CDR1 PRHDT, CDR2 FYEKMQ (reference sequence). This CDR3 has 15 amino acids. V lost 3 bases and J 3 bases, leaving 14 bases between the germline ends. CDR3 DNA: TGTGCCAGCAGCTTGGCAGGCGTAGGAAAAGAGACCCAGTACTTC. It is translated as CASSLAGVGKETQYF. Full variable domain (rest looked up from reference TRBV13 and TRBJ2-5): AAGVIQSPRHLIKEKRETATLKCYPIPRHDTVYWYQQGPGQDPQFLISFYEKMQSDKGSIPDRFSAQQFSDYHSELNMSSLELGDSALYFCASSLAGVGKETQYFGPGTRLLVL.

The rearrangement uses TRBV19 and TRBJ1-1; D perhaps matches TRBD1 (5 bases). The germline V gene encodes CDR1 LNHDA and CDR2 SQIVND (reference sequence). This CDR3 has 13 residues. Deletions cut 5 bases from V and 8 bases from J, with 15 bases between. CDR3 residues: CASSPLQTAEAFF. The CDR3 DNA reads as TGTGCCAGTAGTCCGTTACAGACAGCCGAAGCTTTCTTT.

The V gene is TRBV9, the J gene TRBJ1-2; 7 bases agree with TRBD1. V gave up 3 bases and J gave up 6 bases; unmatched junction bases: 8. CDR3 length equals 14 residues. The germline V gene encodes CDR1 SGDLS and CDR2 YYNGEE. CDR3 DNA: TGTGCCAGCAGCGCCCGGGACAGCTACAATGGCTACACCTTC. Protein: CASSARDSYNGYTF.

This clonotype was picked up a small number of times. At one end the junction does not follow the germline gene, possibly because of a read error. The chain links TRBV12-3 or TRBV12-4 to TRBJ2-5; 11 bases line up with TRBD2. This CDR3 region has 15 residues. The CDR3 sequence is CASRLAGGPQETQYF. Written as DNA, the CDR3 is TGTGCCAGCAGATTAGCGGGGGGGCCCCAAGAGACCCAGTACTTC.

This clonotype has just a few counts. The rearrangement uses TRBV7-9 and TRBJ2-2; 7 nucleotides agree with TRBD1. The CDR3 length is 15 residues. V lost 4 bases and J lost 3; bases outside the gene matches: 5. Germline V lookup: CDR1 SEHNR, CDR2 FQNEAQ (reference sequence). This CDR3 is CASSSRGSYTGELFF. CDR3 sequence (DNA): TGTGCCAGCAGCTCCAGGGGGTCATACACCGGGGAGCTGTTTTTT.

This clonotype was counted between two and nine times. The chain uses TRBV6-5 and TRBJ2-3; no firm D call. V was pared by 0 bases and J by 6 bases, with 7 bases between. CDR1 MNHEY and CDR2 SVGAGI come from the germline V gene. This CDR3 is 13 amino acids long. CDR3 nucleotide sequence: TGTGCCAGCAGTTACTCGAAGACCGATACGCAGTATTTT. It translates to CASSYSKTDTQYF.

The genes are TRBV25-1 and TRBJ2-7; tentatively, D is TRBD2 (5 bases). The V gene's germline CDR1 is MGHDK and CDR2 SYGVNS. This CDR3 has 14 residues. Trimming pared 2 bases from V and 4 bases from J, leaving 12 bases between. CDR3 in DNA: TGTGCCAGCAGTGAAGGAGGCGGCTTGTACGAGCAGTACTTC. It translates to CASSEGGGLYEQYF.

This clonotype was seen many times. The rearrangement links TRBV18 to TRBJ2-5; D is uncertain. Trimming stripped 2 bases from V and 0 bases from J, with 4 bases between. The CDR3 sequence is 13 residues long. Germline V lookup: CDR1 KGHSH, CDR2 LQKENI. The CDR3 coding sequence is TGTGCCAGCTCACCAGCGTACCAAGAGACCCAGTACTTC. The encoded protein is CASSPAYQETQYF. The complete variable domain, with remaining parts taken from reference TRBV18 and TRBJ2-5, reads NAGVMQNPRHLVRRRGQEARLRCSPMKGHSHVYWYRQLPEEGLKFMVYLQKENIIDESGMPKERFSAEFPKEGPSILRIQQVVRGDSAAYFCASSPAYQETQYFGPGTRLLVL.

This clonotype has only one observation. The rearrangement links TRBV2 to TRBJ1-1, with D uncertain. The CDR3 runs to 13 residues. Germline V gene sequence: CDR1 SNHLY, CDR2 FYNNEI. V lost 7 bases and J 6 bases, leaving 15 bases between the germline ends. CDR3 sequence reads: CASILSLNPEAFF. CDR3 coding DNA: TGTGCCAGCATCTTATCGTTAAATCCTGAAGCTTTCTTT. The complete variable domain, with remaining parts taken from reference TRBV2 and TRBJ1-1, reads EPEVTQTPSHQVTQMGQEVILRCVPISNHLYFYWYRQILGQKVEFLVSFYNNEISEKSEIFDDQFSVERPDGSNFTLKIRSTKLEDSAMYFCASILSLNPEAFFGQGTRLTVV.

CDR3 protein: CASSEYLTTSPRGAFF. CDR3 bases: TGTGCCAGCAGTGAATATCTTACGACAAGCCCGCGCGGAGCTTTCTTT. The V call is TRBV25-1, the J call TRBJ1-1; D unresolved. Trimming removed 0 bases from V and 10 bases from J, with 21 bases in between. The CDR3 runs to 16 residues. In germline, CDR1 is MGHDK, CDR2 SYGVNS.

This clonotype was counted many times. The CDR3 reads CASSLRVLSTDTQYF. CDR3 DNA: TGTGCCAGCAGTTTGCGGGTATTGAGCACAGATACGCAGTATTTT. V usage is TRBV12-3 or TRBV12-4 and J usage is TRBJ2-3; possibly TRBD2 for D (5 bases). Trimming removed 3 bases at V and 0 bases at J, with 10 bases between. This CDR3 region has 15 residues.

Notes on this clonotype: Germline is not matched at one junction end, which may reflect a read error. The chain employs TRBV3-1 and TRBJ1-1; D gene ambiguous. The CDR3 length is 11 residues. Germline CDR1 is LGHDT and CDR2 is YNNKEL (reference sequence). The CDR3 DNA sequence: TGTACCAGCAGCCAAGCGGGAGCAGCTTTCTTT. Protein sequence: CTSSQAGAAFF.

The CDR3 region is CSARPSGRALTDTQYF. CDR3 in DNA: TGCAGTGCTAGACCTAGCGGGAGGGCCCTCACAGATACGCAGTATTTT. The chain joins TRBV20-1 to TRBJ2-3; 12 positions match TRBD2. Per the germline V gene, CDR1 is DFQATT and CDR2 is SNEGSKA (reference sequence). The CDR3 runs to 16 residues. The J segment lost 2 bases and the V segment lost 2 bases, leaving 5 bases of the junction unmatched.

The chain is built from TRBV5-1 and TRBJ1-2; D remains unclear. CDR3 size: 13 residues. Looked up from germline, CDR1 is SGHRS and CDR2 is YFSETQ. The germline V and J ends were trimmed by 4 bases and 2 bases, with 9 bases remaining between them. CDR3 region: CASSVTENYGYTF. CDR3 DNA sequence: TGCGCCAGCAGCGTTACAGAAAACTATGGCTACACCTTC.

This clonotype showed up many times. The chain employs TRBV29-1 and TRBJ2-7; 11 positions match TRBD1. With V trimmed by 4 bases and J by 9 bases, 8 bases remained unmatched. The CDR3 covers 13 residues. Per the germline V gene, CDR1 is SQVTM and CDR2 is ANQGSEA. The CDR3 loop is CSVGTGGLSGQYF. DNA of the CDR3: TGCAGCGTTGGGACAGGGGGCCTCTCTGGGCAGTACTTC.

This clonotype was seen ten or more times. The chain employs TRBV12-3 or TRBV12-4 and TRBJ2-7, with D possibly called TRBD1 or TRBD2 (6 bases each). There are 14 residues in the CDR3. V lost 6 bases, J lost 2 bases, and 14 bases lay in between. The CDR3: CASSKIGGPYEQYF. The CDR3 DNA sequence: TGTGCCAGCAGCAAGATTGGGGGGCCCTACGAGCAGTACTTC.

Details on this clonotype: This sequence may be a read error, since a much larger clone differs from it by one base. This chain connects TRBV6-9 to TRBJ2-7; D gene uncertain. There are 14 residues in the CDR3. Germline V lookup: CDR1 MNHGY, CDR2 SVAAGI. Trimming took 4 bases from V and 6 from J, leaving 16 bases between them. The CDR3 reads CASSSIPSSGEQYF. CDR3 sequence (DNA): TGTGCCAGCAGTTCGATACCTTCCTCCGGCGAGCAGTACTTC.

This clonotype appeared a single time. The genes are TRBV2 and TRBJ2-1; 14 nucleotides agree with TRBD2. The CDR3 contains 16 residues. Germline CDR1 and CDR2: SNHLY and FYNNEI. The V segment lost 6 bases and the J segment 3 bases; nucleotides outside the gene matches: 4. In DNA, the CDR3 is TGTGCCAGCAGGGGGGGACTAGCGGGGGTCTACAATGAGCAGTTCTTC. It encodes CASRGGLAGVYNEQFF.

There are a few counts of this clonotype. The J gene is TRBJ2-2, the V gene TRBV6-1; 12 bases line up with TRBD2. Germline CDR1 reads MNHNS; CDR2 reads SASEGT. The CDR3 has 13 amino acids. V shed 10 bases, J shed 6 bases, and the junction held 3 bases outside the gene matches. Here the CDR3 DNA reads TGTGCCACGGCTAGCGGGGGGGCCGGGGAGCTGTTTTTT. Translating it yields CATASGGAGELFF.

For this clonotype: This clone may be a read error of a much larger clone one base away. This rearrangement joins TRBV12-3 or TRBV12-4 to TRBJ1-2, with D hard to call. Trimming stripped 7 bases from V and 7 bases from J, with 16 bases between. The CDR3 has 13 residues. Here the CDR3 reads CASNSGIDSGYTF. The CDR3 nucleotides read TGTGCCAGCAATTCCGGGATAGACTCTGGCTACACCTTC.

In the case of this clonotype: Since a much larger clone is just one base distant, this may be a read error. The chain combines TRBV3-1 with TRBJ1-2, with 7 positions matching TRBD1. Looked up from germline, CDR1 is LGHDT and CDR2 is YNNKEL (reference sequence). V lost 2 bases, J lost 5 bases, and 8 bases stayed unmatched. The CDR3 sequence is 15 residues long. The chain's CDR3 is CASSQTIGQAYGYTF. CDR3 coding DNA: TGTGCCAGCAGCCAAACCATCGGACAGGCGTATGGCTACACCTTC.

This clonotype was counted ten times or more. The rearrangement links TRBV27 to TRBJ1-2; 11 positions agree with TRBD1. V dropped 6 bases and J dropped 8; count of bases not matched to a gene: 14. This CDR3 is 16 amino acids long. Germline lookup yields CDR1 MNHEY and CDR2 SMNVEV (reference sequence). The CDR3 region is CASSSLGPDRGRGYTF. In DNA form, the CDR3 reads TGTGCCAGCAGCTCTTTGGGCCCGGACAGGGGGCGAGGCTACACCTTC.

This clonotype was recorded at least ten times. The rearrangement uses TRBV20-1 and TRBJ2-7; D may be TRBD1 (6 bases). Between the trimmed V and J ends, which lost 5 bases and 5 bases, there was a span of 13 bases. This CDR3 is 12 amino acids long. The germline V gene encodes CDR1 DFQATT and CDR2 SNEGSKA (reference sequence). CDR3 nucleotide sequence: TGCAGTGCTGGACAGACTGGCGACGAGCAGTACTTC. Its translation is CSAGQTGDEQYF.

This chain links TRBV12-3 or TRBV12-4 with TRBJ1-5; possible D gene TRBD1, 5 bases. Trimming removed 0 bases from V and 0 bases from J, with 6 bases in between. The CDR3 consists of 15 residues. The chain's CDR3 is CASSLAGVSNQPQHF. CDR3 nucleotides: TGTGCCAGCAGTTTAGCGGGGGTTAGCAATCAGCCCCAGCATTTT.

The chain is built from TRBV5-1 and TRBJ2-1; D might be TRBD1 or TRBD2, each matching 5 bases. Germline values: CDR1 SGHRS, CDR2 YFSETQ. The CDR3 runs 14 residues. The V end lost 6 bases, the J end lost 7 bases, and 17 bases lay between the germline ends. This chain's CDR3 is CASTGAYRRNEQFF. CDR3 coding DNA: TGCGCCAGCACCGGGGCCTACAGGAGAAATGAGCAGTTCTTC.